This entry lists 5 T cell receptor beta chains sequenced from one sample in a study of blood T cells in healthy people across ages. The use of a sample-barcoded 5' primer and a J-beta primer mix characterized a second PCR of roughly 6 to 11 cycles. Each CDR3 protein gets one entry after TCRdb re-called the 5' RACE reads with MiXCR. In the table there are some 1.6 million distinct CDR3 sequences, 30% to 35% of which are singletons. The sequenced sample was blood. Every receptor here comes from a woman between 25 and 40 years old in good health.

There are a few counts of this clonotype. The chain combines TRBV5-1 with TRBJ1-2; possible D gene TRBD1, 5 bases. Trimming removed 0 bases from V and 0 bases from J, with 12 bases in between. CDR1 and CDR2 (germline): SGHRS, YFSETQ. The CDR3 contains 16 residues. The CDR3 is CASSLDGTASNYGYTF. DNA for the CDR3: TGCGCCAGCAGCTTGGACGGGACGGCCTCTAACTATGGCTACACCTTC.

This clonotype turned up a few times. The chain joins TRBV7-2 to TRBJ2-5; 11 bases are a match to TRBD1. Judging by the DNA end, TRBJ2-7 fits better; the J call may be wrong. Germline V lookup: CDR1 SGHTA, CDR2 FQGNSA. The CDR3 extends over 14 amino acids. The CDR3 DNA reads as TGTGCCAGCAGCTCGGGACAGGGGGAGGGCGAGCAGTACTTC. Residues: CASSSGQGEGEQYF.

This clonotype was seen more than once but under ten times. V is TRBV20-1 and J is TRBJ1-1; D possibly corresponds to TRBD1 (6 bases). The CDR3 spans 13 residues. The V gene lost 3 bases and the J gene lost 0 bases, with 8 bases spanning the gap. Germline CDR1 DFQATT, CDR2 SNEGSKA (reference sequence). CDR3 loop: CSARGGVNTEAFF. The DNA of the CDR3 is TGCAGTGCTAGGGGGGGCGTGAACACTGAAGCTTTCTTT.

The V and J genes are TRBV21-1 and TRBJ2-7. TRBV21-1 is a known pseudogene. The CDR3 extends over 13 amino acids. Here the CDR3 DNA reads TGTGCCACCCCATCCGGAAGCTCCTACGAGCAGTACTTC. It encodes CATPSGSSYEQYF.

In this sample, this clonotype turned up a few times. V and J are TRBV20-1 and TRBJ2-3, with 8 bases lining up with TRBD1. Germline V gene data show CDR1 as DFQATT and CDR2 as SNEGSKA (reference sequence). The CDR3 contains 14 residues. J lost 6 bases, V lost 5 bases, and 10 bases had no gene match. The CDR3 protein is CSAGFRQGMDTQYF. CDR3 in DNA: TGCAGTGCTGGATTCAGACAGGGGATGGATACGCAGTATTTT.